These T cell receptor beta chains were read from a single sample in a study of OX40 agonist ivuxolimab in advanced cancers. The repertoire was sequenced with immunoSEQ multiplex PCR; TCRdb's copy has only in-frame clones and lacks some. Of 72,000 or so clones in the sample, 80% were seen once. This specimen was CD4+ or CD8+ T cells sorted from blood, taken in a trial of the OX40 agonist ivuxolimab. All receptors derive from an adult with an advanced solid tumor such as melanoma, head and neck, liver or kidney cancer. The conserved cysteine and the conserved F or W are not part of the CDR3 here. Each record gives: J gene, V gene, CDR3 protein.

TRBJ1-3 TRBV19 ASSIYGARSSGNTIY
TRBJ2-3 TRBV5-6 ASSLSTGTGFMDTQY
TRBJ1-4 TRBV9 ASSVATGTANEKLF
TRBJ1-1 TRBV30 AWSGEKFTEAF
TRBJ1-6 TRBV6-5 ASSPIVGNSPLH
TRBJ2-2 TRBV9 ASSSWRQNTGELF
TRBJ2-1 TRBV6-1 ASSSLLEQF
TRBJ1-2 TRBV6-5 ASSQGGPNYGYT
TRBJ2-3 TRBV30 AWNADLTDTQY
TRBJ1-3 TRBV15 ATSLTQGIGGNTIY